This TCR beta chain is drawn from a study of follicular helper T cells after annual influenza vaccination. As regards this clone: Its target is unknown.

As to time point: 2015-2016 season, 7 days after influenza vaccination. TCRB sequencing was done at Survey resolution level. Method: immunoSEQ multiplex PCR; TCRdb's copy keeps in-frame clones and lacks some. The sample holds some 6,700 clones, approximately 80% seen once. Whole-study results and caveats: Undersampling of larger non-cTfh compartments could not be excluded. Rare clonotypes were missed; only about 9-20% of cells gave TCRB.

CDR3 size: 14 residues. Between the trimmed V and J ends, which lost 0 bases and 2 bases, there was a span of 8 bases. Per germline, CDR1 SGHRS and CDR2 YFSETQ. This chain links TRBV5-1 with TRBJ1-1, with D unclear. The TCR originated in an adult who received the influenza vaccine. Specimen: CXCR5- memory CD4+ T cells sorted from blood, collected 7 days after influenza vaccination. CDR3 sequence (DNA): TGCGCCAGCAGCTTGGGGGTAATTAACACTGAAGCTTTCTTT. This encodes CASSLGVINTEAFF.